Each of the 26 T cell receptor beta chains below was sequenced from the same sample in a study of blood T cell repertoires in COVID-19. Method: immunoSEQ multiplex PCR; TCRdb's copy keeps in-frame clones and lacks some. The sample has 310,000 or so clones, 87% seen once. Sequenced sample: PBMCs or T cells enriched from blood (not recorded which). These receptors were taken from a woman under 30 who had recovered from COVID-19.

V gene TRBV7-2 combines with J gene TRBJ1-2; 7 bases agree with TRBD1. V trimming: 5 bases; J trimming: 3 bases; junction bases outside the gene matches: 3. The germline V gene encodes CDR1 SGHTA and CDR2 FQGNSA. This CDR3 contains 13 residues. The CDR3 DNA reads as TGTGCCAGCAGCGTCGACAGGGACTATGGCTACACCTTC. Translating gives CASSVDRDYGYTF.

This clone was seen a single time. The V and J genes are TRBV11-2 and TRBJ2-7; D is unresolved. This CDR3 region has 18 residues. Germline CDR1 is SGHAT and CDR2 is FQNNGV. V was trimmed by 3 bases and J by 0 bases, leaving 21 bases between them. CDR3 sequence reads: CASSFSLASAATSYEQYF. For the CDR3, the DNA is TGTGCCAGCAGCTTTTCCCTCGCGTCCGCGGCAACCTCCTACGAGCAGTACTTC.

This clone was counted a single time. J is TRBJ2-7 and V is TRBV5-8; tentatively, D is TRBD2 (6 bases). The V and J ends lost 2 bases and 3 bases respectively, with 15 bases between them. Germline assignment: CDR1 SGHTS and CDR2 YDEGEE. This CDR3 is built from 15 residues. This CDR3 is CASSFQPGLLYEQYF. The CDR3 DNA reads as TGTGCCAGCAGCTTCCAACCGGGACTCCTCTACGAGCAGTACTTC.

The chain employs TRBV4-2 and TRBJ1-4; tentatively, D is TRBD1 (6 bases). The V and J ends lost 0 bases and 8 bases respectively, with 13 bases between them. There are 15 residues in the CDR3. In germline, CDR1 is LGHNA, CDR2 YNFKEQ. The CDR3 reads CASSQEQGQGEKLFF. CDR3 DNA sequence: TGTGCCAGCAGCCAAGAGCAGGGGCAGGGGGAAAAACTGTTTTTT.

The rearrangement joins TRBV9 to TRBJ1-3; the D gene is possibly TRBD1 (5 bases). CDR1 is SGDLS and CDR2 is YYNGEE in the germline V gene. The CDR3 covers 15 residues. V lost 3 bases and J 0 bases, leaving 10 bases between the germline ends. For the CDR3, the DNA is TGTGCCAGCAGCGACGGGGGGAACTCTGGAAACACCATATATTTT. It codes for CASSDGGNSGNTIYF.

This sequence joins TRBV4-3 and TRBJ2-7; TRBD1 matches at 9 bases. Germline V gene data show CDR1 as LGHNA and CDR2 as YSLEER. V gave up 5 bases and J gave up 6 bases; unmatched junction bases: 8. The length of the CDR3 is 14 residues. CDR3 loop: CASSLTGTGTEQYF. The CDR3 bases are TGCGCCAGCAGCTTAACCGGGACAGGGACCGAGCAGTACTTC.

V is TRBV29-1 and J is TRBJ1-2, with no clear D. Per germline, CDR1 SQVTM and CDR2 ANQGSEA. The CDR3 is 12 residues long. Trimming removed 0 bases at V and 6 bases at J, with 8 bases between. The CDR3 DNA sequence: TGCAGCGTTGAAGAGCGCGGGAATGGCTACACCTTC. Protein product: CSVEERGNGYTF.

The chain couples TRBV28 to TRBJ1-1; D gene ambiguous. Trimming cost V 5 bases and J 4 bases, with 8 bases left between them. CDR1 is MDHEN and CDR2 is SYDVKM in the germline V gene. The CDR3 is 12 residues long. DNA for the CDR3: TGTGCCAGCAGTCGTGTTTTCACTGAAGCTTTCTTT. Translating gives CASSRVFTEAFF. Looking up the rest from reference TRBV28 and TRBJ1-1 gives the full variable domain: DVKVTQSSRYLVKRTGEKVFLECVQDMDHENMFWYRQDPGLGLRLIYFSYDVKMKEKGDIPEGYSVSREKKERFSLILESASTNQTSMYLCASSRVFTEAFFGQGTRLTVV.

V gene TRBV3-1 (or the pseudogene TRBV3-2) combines with J gene TRBJ2-6, with D possibly TRBD2 on 6 matching bases. CDR1 is LGHDT and CDR2 is YNNKEL in the germline V gene (reference sequence). The ends were cut back, 0 bases at V and 0 bases at J, with 15 bases in the middle. This CDR3 has 19 residues. The CDR3 is CASSQDPGTYSSGANVLTF. CDR3 nucleotide sequence: TGTGCCAGCAGCCAAGATCCCGGGACTTATAGCTCTGGGGCCAACGTCCTGACTTTC.

Only one count was recorded for this clone. For the CDR3, the DNA is TGTGCCAGCAGCCCACTAGCGGGAGGCTCAAGCACAGATACGCAGTATTTT. Translating it yields CASSPLAGGSSTDTQYF. The rearrangement uses TRBV11-2 and TRBJ2-3; 12 bases are a match to TRBD2. The V and J ends lost 5 bases and 0 bases, in that order; junction bases with no gene match: 6. The CDR3 spans 17 residues. Germline V gene sequence: CDR1 SGHAT, CDR2 FQNNGV.

The chain recombines TRBV27 with TRBJ2-1, with TRBD2 matching over 13 bases. J lost 0 bases, V lost 5 bases, and 7 bases had no gene match. CDR3 length equals 18 residues. Germline CDR1 and CDR2: MNHEY and SMNVEV (reference sequence). DNA of the CDR3: TGTGCCAGCAGTCGACTAGCGGGGGGCTTGAGCTCCTACAATGAGCAGTTCTTC. Residues: CASSRLAGGLSSYNEQFF.

The chain uses TRBV7-2 and TRBJ1-3; 11 bases are a match to TRBD1. J gave up 4 bases and V 2 bases, and 4 bases lay outside the gene matches. The CDR3 contains 16 residues. Germline V CDR1 and CDR2: SGHTA, FQGNSA. The CDR3 DNA is TGTGCCAGCAGCTTAAGAGGGACAGGGGGAGGAAACACCATATATTTT. It is translated as CASSLRGTGGGNTIYF.

The V and J genes are TRBV6-2 or TRBV6-3 and TRBJ2-4; 8 bases align to TRBD1. This CDR3 comprises 17 residues. The J segment lost 1 base and the V segment lost 3 bases, leaving 8 bases of the junction unmatched. CDR1 MNHEY and CDR2 SVGEGT come from the germline V gene. The CDR3, as DNA: TGTGCCAGCAGTTATGTACAGGGGGAGGCGGCCAAAAACATTCAGTACTTC. Protein sequence: CASSYVQGEAAKNIQYF.

This clone was found once. The chain carries TRBV14 and TRBJ2-3; possible D gene TRBD2, 5 bases. The CDR3 has 15 residues. The germline gives CDR1 SGHDN, CDR2 FVKESK. V gave up 2 bases and J gave up 1 base, with 10 bases separating them. The CDR3 reads CASSQLRTGTDTQYF. In nucleotides, the CDR3 is TGTGCCAGCAGCCAACTGAGGACTGGCACAGATACGCAGTATTTT.

The V call is TRBV19, the J call TRBJ2-3; TRBD2 matches 10 bases. The CDR3 totals 16 residues. Germline CDR1 LNHDA, CDR2 SQIVND (reference sequence). Trimming took 5 bases from V and 3 from J; bases not matched to a gene: 8. The CDR3 region is CASSAPGLARTDTQYF. The CDR3 coding sequence is TGTGCCAGTAGTGCCCCGGGACTAGCGAGGACAGATACGCAGTATTTT.

This clone was seen just once. This sequence joins TRBV2 and TRBJ1-2, with D perhaps matching TRBD1 (5 bases). This CDR3 region has 15 residues. Germline V gene sequence: CDR1 SNHLY, CDR2 FYNNEI. V lost 4 bases and J lost 0, with 12 bases in between. CDR3 protein: CASSGRGRTNYGYTF. In DNA form, the CDR3 reads TGTGCCAGCAGTGGGAGGGGCAGAACTAACTATGGCTACACCTTC. The complete variable domain, with remaining parts taken from reference TRBV2 and TRBJ1-2, reads EPEVTQTPSHQVTQMGQEVILRCVPISNHLYFYWYRQILGQKVEFLVSFYNNEISEKSEIFDDQFSVERPDGSNFTLKIRSTKLEDSAMYFCASSGRGRTNYGYTFGSGTRLTVV.

The V and J genes are TRBV2 and TRBJ2-5; D uncertain. Between the trimmed V and J ends, which lost 4 bases and 5 bases, there was a span of 11 bases. This CDR3 contains 13 residues. Germline V CDR1 and CDR2: SNHLY, FYNNEI. CDR3 DNA: TGTGCCAGCAGTGTAAGGAGAATGGAGACCCAGTACTTC. Residues: CASSVRRMETQYF. The full variable domain, rest sourced from reference TRBV2 and TRBJ2-5, is EPEVTQTPSHQVTQMGQEVILRCVPISNHLYFYWYRQILGQKVEFLVSFYNNEISEKSEIFDDQFSVERPDGSNFTLKIRSTKLEDSAMYFCASSVRRMETQYFGPGTRLLVL.

This clone was observed a handful of times. This rearrangement joins TRBV9 to TRBJ2-7, with D perhaps TRBD2 (5 bases). Germline V gene sequence: CDR1 SGDLS, CDR2 YYNGEE. There are 14 residues in the CDR3. V was trimmed by 1 base and J by 5 bases, leaving 13 bases between them. This CDR3 reads CASSVRWEWNEQYF. The DNA of the CDR3 is TGTGCCAGCAGCGTACGGTGGGAGTGGAACGAGCAGTACTTC.

This chain uses TRBV6-2 or TRBV6-3 with TRBJ1-6; 7 nucleotides match TRBD1. After removal of 2 bases from V and 12 bases from J, the junction contained 7 bases not matched to a gene. Germline values: CDR1 MNHEY, CDR2 SVGEGT. The CDR3 has 14 amino acids. CDR3 residues: CASSYEQGFRPLHF. The CDR3 nucleotides read TGTGCCAGCAGTTACGAACAGGGGTTTAGACCCCTCCACTTT.

The chain carries TRBV4-3 and TRBJ1-3; D unclear. V was trimmed by 5 bases and J by 1 base, leaving 12 bases between them. Germline CDR1 LGHNA, CDR2 YSLEER. CDR3 length: 15 residues. CDR3 nucleotides: TGCGCCAGCAGCTCCTCGACGGAGTCTGGAAACACCATATATTTT. Translated: CASSSSTESGNTIYF.

This chain links TRBV27 with TRBJ2-1, with 9 positions matching TRBD2. The CDR3 spans 17 residues. Germline V gene sequence: CDR1 MNHEY, CDR2 SMNVEV (reference sequence). The ends lost 3 bases at V and 1 base at J; junction bases unmatched: 7. As DNA, the CDR3 is TGTGCCAGCAGTTTCTGGCTAGCGGGAAGGTCCTACAATGAGCAGTTCTTC. Amino acid sequence: CASSFWLAGRSYNEQFF.

The chain has TRBV7-7 and TRBJ2-5; 9 bases agree with TRBD2. Trimming removed 8 bases from V and 4 bases from J; junction bases left unmatched: 11. This CDR3 has 15 amino acids. Germline V gene lookup returns CDR1 SSHAT and CDR2 FNYEAQ (reference sequence). CDR3 protein: CASSSQPREGETQYF. The DNA of the CDR3 is TGTGCCAGCTCCTCTCAGCCGCGGGAGGGAGAGACCCAGTACTTC.

The V gene is TRBV4-2, the J gene TRBJ1-1; 8 bases fit TRBD1. The length of the CDR3 is 15 residues. The germline CDR1 and CDR2 sequences are LGHNA and YNFKEQ. Trimming cost V 1 base and J 5 bases; bases outside gene matches: 6. CDR3 nucleotides: TGTGCCAGCAGCCAAGTGTGGACAGGGTTAACTGAAGCTTTCTTT. This encodes CASSQVWTGLTEAFF.

The chain's CDR3 is CASSLNSYEASGRKNEQFF. The CDR3 DNA reads as TGTGCCAGCAGCTTAAATTCTTATGAGGCTAGCGGGAGAAAAAATGAGCAGTTCTTC. V gene TRBV7-9 combines with J gene TRBJ2-1; 10 nucleotides match TRBD2. This CDR3 is built from 19 residues. Trimming took 2 bases from V and 7 from J; bases not matched to a gene: 17. Germline V gene lookup returns CDR1 SEHNR and CDR2 FQNEAQ (reference sequence).

The chain has TRBV4-1 and TRBJ2-7; no reliable D call. V lost 1 base and J 3 bases, leaving 16 bases between the germline ends. This CDR3 has 16 amino acids. The germline CDR1 and CDR2 sequences are MGHRA and YSYEKL. CDR3 sequence reads: CASSQGESSILYEQYF. The CDR3 DNA reads as TGCGCCAGCAGCCAAGGCGAGTCGTCCATCCTCTACGAGCAGTACTTC.

The chain recombines TRBV9 with TRBJ2-3; a weak D match, TRBD1 (6 bases). The CDR3 contains 16 residues. In germline, CDR1 is SGDLS, CDR2 YYNGEE. V dropped 2 bases and J dropped 11 bases, with 24 bases sitting between them. The DNA of the CDR3 is TGTGCCAGCAGCGTGTCACAGGGAGTTGGCCGACTTGGGCAGTATTTT. It encodes CASSVSQGVGRLGQYF.